This paragraph reports one T cell receptor beta chain. The data derive from a study of blood T cell repertoires in COVID-19. V was cut by 3 bases and J by 7 bases, with 10 bases left in between. The CDR3 length is 12 residues. Germline-derived CDR1 and CDR2 are MDHEN and SYDVKM. Per the original data handling: Estimates of nucleated cell counts were drawn from the amplification of reference gene primers. Produced via immunoSEQ multiplex PCR; TCRdb's table is partial and in-frame only. That table supplies the V and J calls and clone size; D and trimming were determined from the DNA. The sample has 200,000 to 300,000 clones, more than 75% seen once; the top ten hold roughly 3.3%.

The chain couples TRBV28 to TRBJ2-7, with D possibly matching TRBD2 (6 bases). This clonotype was sampled from a woman between 40 and 55 years old with acute COVID-19. The source material was PBMCs or T cells enriched from blood (not recorded which). The CDR3, as DNA: TGTGCCAGCAGTTTTGGGGGGAGGGAGCAGTACTTC. Protein product: CASSFGGREQYF.